This T cell receptor beta chain derives from a study of T cells expressing NK-cell markers. Background on the study: Seven sequenced donors out of eight were HCMV-seropositive, one seronegative. Overall study results and limits: It remained uncertain whether the expanded NKG2C+ T cell clones were specific for HCMV antigens. In a few donors, dominant clonotypes made up about 28.3-65% of CD3+CD56-NKG2C+ cells.

Production of TCR beta cDNA relied on 5'RACE template switching with UMIs. TCRdb reanalyzed the 5' RACE reads and collapses them to one entry per CDR3 protein, without DNA. Reported are some 440,000 distinct CDR3 sequences; the ten largest clones contain approximately 1.4%. This CDR3 spans 16 amino acids. Looked up from germline, CDR1 is LNHDA and CDR2 is SQIVND (reference sequence). Turning to this clonotype: Its antigen remains unidentified.

The receptor was isolated from a woman aged 45-59 years in good health. Sequenced material: blood T cells: a sorted CD56 or NKG2C T cell subset, CD4+ or CD8+ T cells, or bulk PBMC T cells (not recorded which). This chain uses TRBV19 with TRBJ2-1; TCRdb returns TRBD1, unconfirmable since there is no DNA. The CDR3 sequence: CASTARTGGFKDEQFF. Using reference TRBV19 and TRBJ2-1 for the parts outside the CDR3, the full variable domain is DGGITQSPKYLFRKEGQNVTLSCEQNLNHDAMYWYRQDPGQGLRLIYYSQIVNDFQKGDIAEGYSVSREKKESFPLTVTSAQKNPTAFYLCASTARTGGFKDEQFFGPGTRLTVL.